Described below is a single T cell receptor beta chain sequence and its context. This clonotype was found a few times. The target of this receptor is not known. Nothing much larger sits one base from this clone, and base qualities are not available. This specimen belongs to a study of T cells in Graves' hyperthyroidism and ophthalmopathy (dated by TCRdb to the late 2010s). About the investigation overall: Peripheral blood was collected at initial diagnosis, before any treatment. A discovery cohort of about 100 patients, about 40 with Graves' ophthalmopathy and 57 with stable Graves' hyperthyroidism, was used to find distinguishing TCR V-J signatures. Prospective prediction of ophthalmopathy was tested in an independent validation cohort consisting of 18 to 20 hyperthyroidism patients and more than 15 patients who later progressed to ophthalmopathy. The 100 or so discovery patients were divided at random into training and test sets in a 7:3 ratio. Thyroid tissue and blood T-cell repertoires from six Graves' hyperthyroidism patients were also compared in the study. Following sampling, methimazole starting at 30 mg daily was given to hyperthyroidism patients, and high-dose intravenous methylprednisolone was given to ophthalmopathy patients. According to the paper, TCR Vbeta CDR3 sequencing was carried out on 120 to 150 peripheral blood samples, which came from 40 to 45 ophthalmopathy, under 85 hyperthyroidism and roughly 17 progressor patients. General findings and caveats noted by the study authors: Sample size was not statistically predetermined, and blinding of investigators to group allocation was not performed. A 13 V-J signature model separated ophthalmopathy from stable hyperthyroidism, with about 90% sensitivity and about 81% specificity in cross-validation and 80%/75% in testing. Most expanded thyroid clonotypes (frequency above 0.001) were also detected in blood, suggesting blood repertoires may reflect thyroid immune responses. During validation, the model predicted progression to ophthalmopathy a median of approximately six months ahead of onset, with 70.59% sensitivity and less than 85% specificity.

The CDR1 and CDR2 encoded by the germline V gene are MNHNS and SASEGT. The CDR3, cysteine through phenylalanine, is 12 amino acids long. Just the 36-base CDR3 DNA is kept, in frame starting at base 1. The trim is 11 bases for V and 4 bases for J, with a gap of 11 bases between the germline ends. The TCR beta CDR3 regions were amplified from RNA transcripts. The TCR CDR3 was subjected to a first round of RT-PCR using the HTBI primer set and the Qiagen OneStep RT-PCR kit. A second multiplex PCR round built the libraries, followed by size selection and purification. Paired-end sequencing of the libraries was performed with 100 bp reads on an Illumina HiSeq2000. On the authors' methods: SOAPnuke was used to process the raw data, throwing out any read that contained adapters or uncalled bases, had a mean Phred below 15, or lacked an exact constant-primer or identifier match. COPE v1.2.5 was used to merge the high-quality paired reads, and each unique nucleotide sequence was defined as a clonotype. Clonotypes were aligned to IMGT TRBV, TRBD and TRBJ reference segments using MiTCR v1.1. The analysis was restricted to V-J combinations with a frequency above 0.0001, which together covered roughly 99% of the repertoires. A TCS score was defined as the ratio of F50 (clonal expansion) to E x V (chaos), with BLOSUM62-based TCRdist applied between CDR3 peptides within each V-J. Welch's t-statistics and random forest reduced approximately 520 V-J features to roughly 13, which were used in a naive Bayes classifier (R e1071). Clones were called with MiXCR by TCRdb after fastp trimmed the public reads at Q25, and only in-frame beta chains were retained. A single entry per CDR3 protein holds the most common genes and DNA from its merged rows. It is TCRdb's table, rather than the study itself, that gives the V and J calls and clone size. The sample table lists about 640,000 distinct CDR3 sequences, around 21% of them with a count of one. 30% to 40% of the sample belongs to the ten largest clones.

Ophthalmopathy patients had moderately to severely active disease, with a Clinical Activity Score of 3 or more, a NOSPECS grade of 4 or more, and a disease duration of less than 3 months. The study excluded patients with uncontrolled infections, other autoimmune diseases, pregnancy or lactation. Diagnoses were established on the basis of clinical symptoms, serum thyroxine and TRAb, thyroid ultrasound, and orbital computed tomography. PBMCs were isolated from roughly 10 ml of fresh peripheral blood by Ficoll-Paque density gradient centrifugation. Total RNA was extracted with Trizol reagent, and quality was checked on an Agilent 2100 Bioanalyzer.

This chain joins TRBV6-1 to TRBJ2-2; no D gene call is confident. Material for sequencing was blood. The origin of this receptor is a young man with Graves' ophthalmopathy. Read as DNA, the sequence is TGTGCCTTGTGGACCGCCACCGGGGAGCTGTTTTTT. It translates as CALWTATGELFF.